Listed below are T cell receptor beta chains from one sample, sequenced in a study of blood T cells in healthy people across ages. From the 5' RACE reads, TCRdb called clonotypes with MiXCR, one entry per CDR3 protein. This table has roughly 790,000 distinct CDR3 sequences, roughly two fifths appearing once. Sequenced sample: blood. These receptors all come from a woman aged 55-70 years in good health. Each CDR3 is given without its conserved first and last residue.

V,CDR3
TRBV29-1,STRDGAYEQY
TRBV7-2,ASSSDLAEQY
TRBV11-2,ASSLESGWASEQY
TRBV4-2,ASSQEGGVASGETQY
TRBV27,ASSLGDWTSEDEQY
TRBV7-8,AGSSISAGIGTDTQY
TRBV15,ATSSSYRGSNYGYT
TRBV19,ASSVGTSVSGDTQY
TRBV24-1,ATSGDAGLPYNEQF
TRBV12-3/TRBV12-4,ASSPSGTPSYEQY
TRBV20-1,SARAPWGGDLNTEAF
TRBV29-1,SVFLGTVRSEQY
TRBV3-1,ASSLGYRQSNQPQH
TRBV20-1,SARAGTDYEQY
TRBV27,ASSPEDREGYEQY
TRBV10-2,ASSEAGFGYGYT
TRBV11-3,ASSLGGQVYNEQY
TRBV7-2,ASSKPTFNEQF
TRBV27,ASSRVSDQPQH
TRBV7-8,ASSLEQDEQY
TRBV27,ASSFGKNQNYGYT
TRBV29-1,SVRTGGNEQY
TRBV6-2/TRBV6-3,ASSRRLAGGSYNEQY
TRBV3-1,ASSQDPGASTDTQY
TRBV5-1,ASSTGLAGGPTYNEQF
TRBV20-1,SARLRGFNQPQH
TRBV25-1,ASSGGLAGGPF
TRBV3-1,ASSQNAGGDEQY
TRBV9,ASSGYGGTGSYNEQF
TRBV6-2/TRBV6-3,ASSSSGTGVKSGANVLT
TRBV5-1,ASSLDAGDTQY
TRBV28,ASSLEPVGNEKLF
TRBV4-3,ASSQDIWSGELF
TRBV29-1,SSRTTSGGYNEQF
TRBV4-1,ASSQDIASGTGSQPQH
TRBV3-1,ASSREFGGQLAYEQY
TRBV20-1,SARDLTRPEGTQY
TRBV11-2,ASSLELAGSTDTQY
TRBV27,ASTDTITYEQY
TRBV12-3/TRBV12-4,ASSLRGHSTDTQY
TRBV7-9,ASSSLQGAKSIQY
TRBV7-2,ASSSGLVGYQETQY
TRBV3-1,ASSPTGRDTEAF
TRBV2,ASSYGLASTDTQY
TRBV7-9,ASSLAEGTGEQY
TRBV5-1,ASSSGLAGGSGETQY
TRBV14,ASSQDYRGEAF
TRBV7-2,ASSLVLTQETQY
TRBV5-6,ASSLNYQSGANVLT
TRBV4-1,ASSQGTSGRSYEQY
TRBV29-1,SVLDGISGNTIY
TRBV4-1,ASSLEGGAAGELF
TRBV5-6,ASSLGPVLSYEQY